Shown below are 14 T cell receptor beta chains from a single sample sequenced in a study of cytomegalovirus exposure and HLA in healthy donors. A multiplex PCR was run with 60 Vbeta primers and 13 Jbeta primers. Generated by immunoSEQ multiplex PCR, the TCRdb table keeps only in-frame clones and is missing some. The sample yields 100,000 to 150,000 clones, approximately 10% seen once. The sequenced material came from PBMCs. These receptors came from a woman aged 40-49 years in good health and CMV-seropositive.

A few counts support this clone. The rearrangement joins TRBV18 to TRBJ2-3; D is perhaps TRBD2 (6 bases). The CDR3 has 15 amino acids. Germline CDR1 and CDR2: KGHSH and LQKENI. Trimming left V 0 bases short and J 8 bases short, with 15 bases between. The CDR3 region has the DNA TGTGCCAGCTCACCACCGGGTATTACTAGCCCTACGCAGTATTTT. Its translation is CASSPPGITSPTQYF.

Here the CDR3 DNA reads TGTGCCACCAGCAGAGGAGTTTTCACTACCTACAATGAGCAGTTCTTC. Amino acid sequence: CATSRGVFTTYNEQFF. This sequence joins TRBV15 and TRBJ2-1; D gene unclear. The V gene's germline CDR1 is LNHNV and CDR2 YYDKDF (reference sequence). The CDR3 extends over 16 amino acids. Trimming took off 1 base at V and 2 bases at J, with 12 bases between the two ends. Full variable domain (remainder filled in from reference TRBV15 and TRBJ2-1): DAMVIQNPRYQVTQFGKPVTLSCSQTLNHNVMYWYQQKSSQAPKLLFHYYDKDFNNEADTPDNFQSRRPNTSFCFLDIRSPGLGDTAMYLCATSRGVFTTYNEQFFGPGTRLTVL.

This sequence joins TRBV6-5 and TRBJ2-5; a weak D match, TRBD1 (6 bases). The J call may be mistaken, given a closer DNA end match to TRBJ2-7. Germline lookup yields CDR1 MNHEY and CDR2 SVGAGI. The CDR3 loop spans 14 amino acids. CDR3 DNA sequence: TGTGCCAGCAGCAATTACGGGGACATCTACGAGCAGTACTTC. Amino acids: CASSNYGDIYEQYF.

A few counts support this clone. The chain carries TRBV6-1 and TRBJ1-1; 10 bases fit TRBD1. Germline loops: CDR1 MNHNS, CDR2 SASEGT. The CDR3 contains 16 residues. J gave up 4 bases and V 3 bases, and 8 bases lay outside the gene matches. The CDR3 is CASSDSTDRGGTEAFF. CDR3 bases: TGTGCCAGCAGTGATTCCACGGACAGGGGGGGCACTGAAGCTTTCTTT.

The chain links TRBV25-1 to TRBJ1-4; 8 bases line up with TRBD1. In germline, CDR1 is MGHDK, CDR2 SYGVNS. After removal of 0 bases from V and 8 bases from J, the junction contained 11 bases not matched to a gene. CDR3 length: 17 residues. CDR3 residues: CASSEYRAGTGGEKLFF. For the CDR3, the DNA is TGTGCCAGCAGTGAATATAGGGCCGGGACAGGAGGGGAAAAACTGTTTTTT.

This clone was detected only a few times. The chain employs TRBV5-6 and TRBJ1-2; 8 nucleotides line up with TRBD1. Germline V lookup: CDR1 SGHDT, CDR2 YYEEEE. V trimming: 5 bases; J trimming: 8 bases; junction bases outside the gene matches: 11. The CDR3 runs 14 residues. The CDR3 nucleotides read TGTGCCAGCAGAAGGGCCGGACAGGGACACGGCTACACCTTC. Its protein product is CASRRAGQGHGYTF.

This chain uses TRBV5-6 with TRBJ2-5, with 10 bases fitting TRBD2. Germline V gene lookup returns CDR1 SGHDT and CDR2 YYEEEE. This CDR3 region has 15 residues. The trim removed 2 bases at V and 1 base at J, leaving 2 bases unmatched. CDR3 DNA: TGTGCCAGCAGCTTTAGCGGGGGGATCCAAGAGACCCAGTACTTC. Translated: CASSFSGGIQETQYF.

In its sample, this clone was seen a few times. The sample holds other DNA sequences that translate to the same CDR3. V is TRBV12-5 and J is TRBJ2-7; 15 bases are a match to TRBD2. Unmatched junction bases numbered 27, after V lost 5 bases and J lost 1 base. Germline CDR1 and CDR2: LGHNT and FRNRAP. This CDR3 comprises 24 residues. CDR3 DNA: TGTGCTAGTGGTAACTCCCCCCCGGGGGCGAACAGGGGACTAGCGGGGGGAAAATCCTACGAGCAGTACTTC. It specifies CASGNSPPGANRGLAGGKSYEQYF.

This clone was counted between two and nine times. This sequence joins TRBV11-2 and TRBJ2-7, with D perhaps TRBD1 (5 bases). Germline V CDR1 and CDR2: SGHAT, FQNNGV. Trimming shortened V by 6 bases and J by 2 bases, and 17 bases separated the two germline ends. CDR3 length: 15 amino acids. The chain's CDR3 is CASSLWTLVPYEQYF. The CDR3 DNA sequence: TGTGCCAGCAGTTTATGGACATTAGTTCCCTACGAGCAGTACTTC.

There are a few counts of this clone. DNA of the CDR3: TGTGCCATCAGCCCGACAGGAGATACGCAGTATTTT. This sequence encodes CAISPTGDTQYF. V is TRBV10-3 and J is TRBJ2-3, with D maybe TRBD1 (6 bases). The CDR3 has 12 residues. V lost 6 bases, J lost 5 bases, and 9 bases lay in between. The germline V gene encodes CDR1 ENHRY and CDR2 SYGVKD.

This clone occurred a few times. V and J are TRBV7-9 and TRBJ2-1; D is perhaps TRBD2 (5 bases). V was clipped by 7 bases and J by 0 bases, with 13 bases between them. The CDR3 is 15 amino acids. Germline assignment: CDR1 SEHNR and CDR2 FQNEAQ (reference sequence). The CDR3 nucleotides read TGTGCCAGCACCTTTATTGGGAGCTCCTACAATGAGCAGTTCTTC. Its protein is CASTFIGSSYNEQFF.

There are a few counts of this clone. The junction departs from germline at one end; a sequencing error may be responsible. This chain connects TRBV13 to TRBJ2-6; D might be TRBD1 (5 bases). This CDR3 is built from 14 residues. The germline gives CDR1 PRHDT, CDR2 FYEKMQ (reference sequence). The CDR3 loop is CASSLESGSNVLAF. In DNA, the CDR3 is TGTGCCAGCAGCTTAGAGTCAGGGTCCAACGTCCTGGCTTTC.

This clone was found a few times. The CDR3: CASSVASGYSTYNEQFF. CDR3 nucleotide sequence: TGTGCCAGCAGCGTAGCCTCAGGCTATTCCACCTACAATGAGCAGTTCTTC. The chain is built from TRBV9 and TRBJ2-1, with D unclear. CDR3 length: 17 residues. Trimming shortened V by 0 bases and J by 2 bases, and 15 bases separated the two germline ends. Germline values: CDR1 SGDLS, CDR2 YYNGEE. The full variable domain, its missing parts supplied by reference TRBV9 and TRBJ2-1, is DSGVTQTPKHLITATGQRVTLRCSPRSGDLSVYWYQQSLDQGLQFLIQYYNGEERAKGNILERFSAQQFPDLHSELNLSSLELGDSALYFCASSVASGYSTYNEQFFGPGTRLTVL.

This clone turned up a few times. The gene calls are TRBV5-4 and TRBJ2-3; D gene unclear. The CDR3 is 14 residues long. Between the trimmed V and J ends, which lost 4 bases and 4 bases, there was a span of 13 bases. Germline CDR1 reads SGHNT; CDR2 reads YYREEE (reference sequence). Written as DNA, the CDR3 is TGTGCCAGCAGCGTGCTAGGAGACGCAGATACGCAGTATTTT. Translating gives CASSVLGDADTQYF.